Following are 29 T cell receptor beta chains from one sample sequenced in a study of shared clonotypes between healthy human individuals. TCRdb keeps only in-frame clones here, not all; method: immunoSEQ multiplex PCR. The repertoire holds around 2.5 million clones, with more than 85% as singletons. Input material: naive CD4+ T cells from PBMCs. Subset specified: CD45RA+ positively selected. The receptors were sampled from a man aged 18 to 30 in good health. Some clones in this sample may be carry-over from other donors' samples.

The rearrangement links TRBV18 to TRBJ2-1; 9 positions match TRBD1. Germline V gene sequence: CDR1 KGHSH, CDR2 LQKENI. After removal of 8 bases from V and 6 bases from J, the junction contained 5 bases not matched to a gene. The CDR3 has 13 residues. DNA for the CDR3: TGTGCCAGCGAGGAGACAGGGGGCAATGAGCAGTTCTTC. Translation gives CASEETGGNEQFF. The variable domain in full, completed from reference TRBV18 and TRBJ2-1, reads NAGVMQNPRHLVRRRGQEARLRCSPMKGHSHVYWYRQLPEEGLKFMVYLQKENIIDESGMPKERFSAEFPKEGPSILRIQQVVRGDSAAYFCASEETGGNEQFFGPGTRLTVL.

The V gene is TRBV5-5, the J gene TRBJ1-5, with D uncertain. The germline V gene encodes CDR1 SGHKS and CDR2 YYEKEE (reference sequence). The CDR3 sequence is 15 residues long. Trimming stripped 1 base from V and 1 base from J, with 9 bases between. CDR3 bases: TGTGCCAGCAGCTTGAGTGTGTCCAGCAATCAGCCCCAGCATTTT. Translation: CASSLSVSSNQPQHF.

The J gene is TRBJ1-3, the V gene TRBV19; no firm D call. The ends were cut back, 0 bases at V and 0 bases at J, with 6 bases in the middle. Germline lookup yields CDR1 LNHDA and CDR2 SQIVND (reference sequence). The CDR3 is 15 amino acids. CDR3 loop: CASSIDRVSGNTIYF. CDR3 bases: TGTGCCAGTAGTATAGATCGCGTCTCTGGAAACACCATATATTTT.

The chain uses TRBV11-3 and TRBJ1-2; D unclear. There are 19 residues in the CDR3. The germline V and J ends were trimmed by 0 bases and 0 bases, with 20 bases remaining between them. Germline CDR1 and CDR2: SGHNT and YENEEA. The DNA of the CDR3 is TGTGCCAGCAGCTTAGATAGGTGGTTAATGGCCAGATCTAACTATGGCTACACCTTC. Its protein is CASSLDRWLMARSNYGYTF.

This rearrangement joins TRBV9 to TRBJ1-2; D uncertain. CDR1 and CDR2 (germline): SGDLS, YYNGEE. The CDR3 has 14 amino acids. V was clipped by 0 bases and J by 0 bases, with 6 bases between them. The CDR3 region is CASSVDGTNYGYTF. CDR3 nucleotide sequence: TGTGCCAGCAGCGTAGACGGGACTAACTATGGCTACACCTTC.

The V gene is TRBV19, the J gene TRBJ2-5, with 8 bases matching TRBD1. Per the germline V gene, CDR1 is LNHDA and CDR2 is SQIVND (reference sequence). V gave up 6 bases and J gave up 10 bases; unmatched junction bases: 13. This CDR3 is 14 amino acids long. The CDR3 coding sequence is TGTGCCAGTAGCTTCACAACCCAGGGGGCGGACCAGTACTTC. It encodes CASSFTTQGADQYF.

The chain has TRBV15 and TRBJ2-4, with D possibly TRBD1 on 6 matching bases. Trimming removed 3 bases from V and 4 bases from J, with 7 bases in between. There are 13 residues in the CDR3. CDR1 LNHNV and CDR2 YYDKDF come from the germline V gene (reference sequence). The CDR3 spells CATSSDRKNIQYF. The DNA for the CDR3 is TGTGCCACCAGCAGCGACAGGAAAAACATTCAGTACTTC.

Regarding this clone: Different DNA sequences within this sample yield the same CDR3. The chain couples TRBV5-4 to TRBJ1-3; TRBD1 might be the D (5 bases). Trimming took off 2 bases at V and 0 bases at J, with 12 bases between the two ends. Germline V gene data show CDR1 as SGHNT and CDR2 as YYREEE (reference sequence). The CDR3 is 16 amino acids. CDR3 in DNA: TGTGCCAGCAGCTTAAGAGGGGCCCTCTCTGGAAACACCATATATTTT. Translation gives CASSLRGALSGNTIYF.

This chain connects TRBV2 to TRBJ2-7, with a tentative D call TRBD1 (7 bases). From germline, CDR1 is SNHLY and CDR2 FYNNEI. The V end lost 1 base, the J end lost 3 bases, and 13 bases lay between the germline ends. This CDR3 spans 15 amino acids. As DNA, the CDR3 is TGTGCCAGCAGTGAAGGGAGGGGGCCTCTCTACGAGCAGTACTTC. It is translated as CASSEGRGPLYEQYF.

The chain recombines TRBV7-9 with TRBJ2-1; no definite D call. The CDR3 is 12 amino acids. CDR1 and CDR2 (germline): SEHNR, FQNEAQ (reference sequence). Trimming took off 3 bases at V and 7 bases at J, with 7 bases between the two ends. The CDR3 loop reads CASSFAENEQFF. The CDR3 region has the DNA TGTGCCAGCAGCTTTGCAGAAAATGAGCAGTTCTTC.

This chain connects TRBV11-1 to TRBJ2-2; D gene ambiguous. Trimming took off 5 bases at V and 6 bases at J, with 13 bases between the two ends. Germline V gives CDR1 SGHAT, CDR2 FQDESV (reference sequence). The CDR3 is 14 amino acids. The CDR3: CASSPILLAGELFF. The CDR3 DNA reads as TGTGCCAGCAGCCCCATCCTCCTAGCCGGGGAGCTGTTTTTT.

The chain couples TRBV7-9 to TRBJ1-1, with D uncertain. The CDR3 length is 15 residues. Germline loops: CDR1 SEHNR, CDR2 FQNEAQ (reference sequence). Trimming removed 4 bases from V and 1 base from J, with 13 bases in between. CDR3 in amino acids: CASSSPRSENTEAFF. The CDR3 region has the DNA TGTGCCAGCAGCTCACCCCGTTCGGAGAACACTGAAGCTTTCTTT.

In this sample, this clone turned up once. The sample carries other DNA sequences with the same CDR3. CDR3 DNA sequence: TGTGCCAGCAGTCGACAGGGGCCCAATCAGCCCCAGCATTTT. It specifies CASSRQGPNQPQHF. V and J are TRBV2 and TRBJ1-5; 8 nucleotides match TRBD1. The CDR3 loop spans 14 amino acids. Trimming removed 5 bases from V and 3 bases from J; junction bases left unmatched: 3. CDR1 and CDR2 from the germline V gene are SNHLY and FYNNEI.

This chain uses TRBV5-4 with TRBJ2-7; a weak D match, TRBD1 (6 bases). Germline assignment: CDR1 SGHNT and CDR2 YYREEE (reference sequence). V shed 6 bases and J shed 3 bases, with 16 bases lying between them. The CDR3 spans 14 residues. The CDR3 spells CASNRDKTNYEQYF. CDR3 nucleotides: TGTGCCAGCAACAGGGACAAAACAAACTACGAGCAGTACTTC.

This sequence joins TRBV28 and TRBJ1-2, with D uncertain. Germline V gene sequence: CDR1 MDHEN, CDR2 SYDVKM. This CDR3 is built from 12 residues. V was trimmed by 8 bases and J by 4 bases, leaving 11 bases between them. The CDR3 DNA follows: TGTGCCAGCTCTCCCGACCTCTATGGCTACACCTTC. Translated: CASSPDLYGYTF.

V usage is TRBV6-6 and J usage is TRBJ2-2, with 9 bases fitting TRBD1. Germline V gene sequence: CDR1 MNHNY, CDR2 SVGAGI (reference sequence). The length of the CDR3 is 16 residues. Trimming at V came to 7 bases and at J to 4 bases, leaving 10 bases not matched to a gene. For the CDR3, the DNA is TGTGCCAGCACCGACCCCGGGACAGGGATCACCGGGGAGCTGTTTTTT. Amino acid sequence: CASTDPGTGITGELFF.

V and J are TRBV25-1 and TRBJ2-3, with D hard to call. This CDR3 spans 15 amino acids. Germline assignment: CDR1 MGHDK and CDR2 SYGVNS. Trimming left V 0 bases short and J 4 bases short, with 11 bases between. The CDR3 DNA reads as TGTGCCAGCAGTGAATATGCAGTCGGGTCAGATACGCAGTATTTT. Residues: CASSEYAVGSDTQYF.

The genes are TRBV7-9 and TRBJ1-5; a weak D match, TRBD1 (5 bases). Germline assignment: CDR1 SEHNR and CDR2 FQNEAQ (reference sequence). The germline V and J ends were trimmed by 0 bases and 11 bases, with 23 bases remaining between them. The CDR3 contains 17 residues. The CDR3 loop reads CASSLAGSGTEVRSQHF. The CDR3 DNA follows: TGTGCCAGCAGCTTAGCGGGCTCGGGGACGGAGGTCCGCTCCCAGCATTTT.

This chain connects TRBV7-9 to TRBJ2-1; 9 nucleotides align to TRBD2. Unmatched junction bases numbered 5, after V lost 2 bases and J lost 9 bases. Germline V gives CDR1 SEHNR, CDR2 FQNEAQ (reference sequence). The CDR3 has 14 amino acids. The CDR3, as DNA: TGTGCCAGCAGCTTACCCTTAGCGGGAGCTGAGCAGTTCTTC. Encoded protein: CASSLPLAGAEQFF. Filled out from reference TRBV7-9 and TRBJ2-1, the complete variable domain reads DTGVSQNPRHKITKRGQNVTFRCDPISEHNRLYWYRQTLGQGPEFLTYFQNEAQLEKSRLLSDRFSAERPKGSFSTLEIQRTEQGDSAMYLCASSLPLAGAEQFFGPGTRLTVL.

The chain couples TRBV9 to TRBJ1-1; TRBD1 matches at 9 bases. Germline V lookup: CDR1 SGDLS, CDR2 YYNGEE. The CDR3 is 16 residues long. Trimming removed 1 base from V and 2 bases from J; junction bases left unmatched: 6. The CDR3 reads CASSVTGTGFNTEAFF. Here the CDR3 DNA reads TGTGCCAGCAGCGTAACCGGGACAGGGTTTAACACTGAAGCTTTCTTT.

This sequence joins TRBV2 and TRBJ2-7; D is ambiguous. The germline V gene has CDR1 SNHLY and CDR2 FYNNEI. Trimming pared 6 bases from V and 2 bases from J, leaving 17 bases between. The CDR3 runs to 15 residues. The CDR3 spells CASSRRRTWTYEQYF. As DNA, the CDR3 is TGTGCCAGCAGCCGAAGGCGTACCTGGACCTACGAGCAGTACTTC.

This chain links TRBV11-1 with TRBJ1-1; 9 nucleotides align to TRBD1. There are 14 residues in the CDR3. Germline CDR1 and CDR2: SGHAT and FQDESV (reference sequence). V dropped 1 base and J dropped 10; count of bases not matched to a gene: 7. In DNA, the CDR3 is TGTGCCAGCAGCTTAGAAAACAGGGGGCGAAGAGCTTTCTTT. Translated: CASSLENRGRRAFF. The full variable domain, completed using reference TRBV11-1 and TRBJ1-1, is EAEVAQSPRYKITEKSQAVAFWCDPISGHATLYWYRQILGQGPELLVQFQDESVVDDSQLPKDRFSAERLKGVDSTLKIQPAELGDSAMYLCASSLENRGRRAFFGQGTRLTVV.

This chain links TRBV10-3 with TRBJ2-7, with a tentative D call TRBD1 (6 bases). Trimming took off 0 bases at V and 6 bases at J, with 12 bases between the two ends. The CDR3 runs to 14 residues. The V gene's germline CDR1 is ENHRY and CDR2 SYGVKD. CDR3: CAISESRQEGEQYF. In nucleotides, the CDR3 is TGTGCCATCAGTGAGTCCCGACAGGAAGGCGAGCAGTACTTC.

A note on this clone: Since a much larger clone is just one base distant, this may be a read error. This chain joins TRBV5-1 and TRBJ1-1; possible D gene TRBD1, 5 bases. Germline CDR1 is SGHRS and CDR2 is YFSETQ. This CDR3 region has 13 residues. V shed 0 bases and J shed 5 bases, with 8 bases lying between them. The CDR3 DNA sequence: TGCGCCAGCAGCTTGGGACAGAAGACTGAAGCTTTCTTT. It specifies CASSLGQKTEAFF.

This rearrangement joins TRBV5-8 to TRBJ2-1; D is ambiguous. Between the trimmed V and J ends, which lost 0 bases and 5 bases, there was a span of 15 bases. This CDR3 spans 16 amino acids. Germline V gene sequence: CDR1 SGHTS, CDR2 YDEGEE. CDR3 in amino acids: CASSLASSYPNNEQFF. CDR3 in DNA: TGTGCCAGCAGCTTGGCGTCATCCTACCCCAACAATGAGCAGTTCTTC.

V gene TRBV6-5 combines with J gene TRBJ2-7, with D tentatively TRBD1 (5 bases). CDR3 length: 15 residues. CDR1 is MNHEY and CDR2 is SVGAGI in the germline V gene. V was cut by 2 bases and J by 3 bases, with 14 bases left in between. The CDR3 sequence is CASSYAGHQNYEQYF. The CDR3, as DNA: TGTGCCAGCAGTTACGCCGGACACCAGAACTACGAGCAGTACTTC.

CDR3 nucleotides: TGTGCCAGCGGTCCCTTGGGGGGCGGAGGTATTGAAGCTTTCTTT. Amino acids: CASGPLGGGGIEAFF. V usage is TRBV6-6 and J usage is TRBJ1-1, with D possibly TRBD1 on 6 matching bases. The ends were cut back, 8 bases at V and 7 bases at J, with 23 bases in the middle. Germline assignment: CDR1 MNHNY and CDR2 SVGAGI (reference sequence). CDR3 length equals 15 residues.

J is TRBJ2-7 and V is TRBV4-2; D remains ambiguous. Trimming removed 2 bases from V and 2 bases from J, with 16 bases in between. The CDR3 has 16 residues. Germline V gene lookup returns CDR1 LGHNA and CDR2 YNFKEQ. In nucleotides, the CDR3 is TGTGCCAGCAGCCAAACTCGTCTAGACATAGCCTACGAGCAGTACTTC. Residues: CASSQTRLDIAYEQYF.

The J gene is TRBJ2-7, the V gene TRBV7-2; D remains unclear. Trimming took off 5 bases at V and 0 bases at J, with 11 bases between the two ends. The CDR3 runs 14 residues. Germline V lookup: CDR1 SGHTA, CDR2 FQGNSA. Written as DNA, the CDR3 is TGTGCCAGCAGCCCCCCGGGCCTCTCCTACGAGCAGTACTTC. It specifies CASSPPGLSYEQYF.